This T cell receptor (beta chain) emerged from a study of blood T cell repertoires in COVID-19. Turning to the study itself: Spain, Italy and the United States supplied samples that represented acute and convalescent COVID-19. Nucleic acid was either cDNA or gDNA, and it came from T cells, B-cell-depleted T cells, or PBMCs.

Source study methods: Estimated nucleated cell counts came from reference gene primer amplification. Assay: immunoSEQ multiplex PCR; the TCRdb copy retains only in-frame clones and omits some. V, J and clone size reflect that table, while D and trimming were determined from the DNA. Of 50,000 to 65,000 clones listed, roughly 71% are singletons. The CDR3 covers 15 residues. Losses at the gene ends were 4 bases for V and 2 bases for J; bases not matched to a gene: 5. Germline V gene sequence: CDR1 SGDLS, CDR2 YYNGEE. V gene TRBV9 combines with J gene TRBJ2-1; 8 nucleotides line up with TRBD2. The sequence came from a woman of 80 years or more with acute or convalescent COVID-19. The sample comprised peripheral blood. CDR3 in amino acids: CASSFSGTAYNEQFF. DNA of the CDR3: TGTGCCAGCAGCTTTAGCGGGACCGCCTACAATGAGCAGTTCTTC.